Below, 19 T cell receptor beta chains from the same sample are listed, as sequenced in a study of response to subunit inactivated influenza vaccine. One entry per CDR3 protein, called by TCRdb with MiXCR from the RT-PCR reads. This sample has just over 300,000 distinct CDR3 sequences, with approximately 23% found just once. The specimen comprised PBMCs from blood, sampled 21 months after vaccination. These receptor sequences come from a man in his fifties or sixties who received an inactivated influenza vaccine.

This clonotype was seen once. This chain connects TRBV6-1 to TRBJ2-2; D may match TRBD1 or TRBD2 (6 bases each). V lost 6 bases to trimming and J lost 2 bases, with 13 bases between them. Germline CDR1 MNHNS, CDR2 SASEGT. The CDR3 has 15 residues. This CDR3 is CASRSGAFNTGELFF. CDR3 coding DNA: TGTGCCAGCAGATCGGGGGCCTTTAACACCGGGGAGCTGTTTTTT.

This clonotype showed up many times. V is TRBV18 and J is TRBJ1-1, with D perhaps matching TRBD1 (6 bases). The V gene lost 2 bases and the J gene lost 5 bases, with 15 bases spanning the gap. The length of the CDR3 is 15 residues. Germline lookup yields CDR1 KGHSH and CDR2 LQKENI. The CDR3 here is CASSPVQGILTEAFF. CDR3 nucleotides: TGTGCCAGCTCACCAGTTCAGGGGATTCTTACTGAAGCTTTCTTT.

On this clonotype: A much larger clone differs from this one at a single base, so this may be a read error. The V and J genes are TRBV7-8 and TRBJ2-5; TRBD1 matches 7 bases. Germline CDR1 and CDR2: SGHVS and FQNEAQ. The CDR3 consists of 14 residues. CDR3 residues: CASSPRDRQEAQYF. Written as DNA, the CDR3 is TGTGCCAGCAGCCCCCGGGACAGACAAGAGGCCCAGTACTTC.

This clonotype has a count of ten or more. V and J are TRBV18 and TRBJ1-1; D perhaps matches TRBD1 (5 bases). The CDR3 loop spans 16 amino acids. V shed 0 bases and J shed 2 bases, with 13 bases lying between them. Germline V gene sequence: CDR1 KGHSH, CDR2 LQKENI. The chain's CDR3 is CASSPPMGQLNTEAFF. CDR3 nucleotides: TGTGCCAGCTCACCACCCATGGGGCAATTAAACACTGAAGCTTTCTTT.

CDR3 protein: CASSPSGVDNSPLHF. DNA for the CDR3: TGTGCCAGCAGTCCCTCAGGGGTAGATAATTCACCCCTCCACTTT. The V gene is TRBV27, the J gene TRBJ1-6; the D gene is possibly TRBD1 (6 bases). The ends were cut back, 5 bases at V and 5 bases at J, with 13 bases in the middle. The CDR3 totals 15 residues. Germline CDR1 reads MNHEY; CDR2 reads SMNVEV (reference sequence).

This chain links TRBV10-3 with TRBJ2-5; the match to TRBD2 covers 14 bases. The CDR3 totals 17 residues. J gave up 7 bases and V 0 bases, and 7 bases lay outside the gene matches. Germline CDR1 ENHRY, CDR2 SYGVKD. CDR3 protein: CAISESGTSGSFGTQYF. The CDR3 coding sequence is TGTGCCATCAGTGAGTCGGGGACTAGCGGGAGTTTTGGGACCCAGTACTTC.

This clonotype was seen a few times. The genes are TRBV20-1 and TRBJ1-2, with 9 nucleotides matching TRBD1. The CDR3 is made up of 14 amino acids. CDR1 is DFQATT, CDR2 SNEGSKA, per germline (reference sequence). Written as DNA, the CDR3 is TGCAGATTAGCCGGGACAGGGCAAGATTATGGCTACACCTTC. Amino acid sequence: CRLAGTGQDYGYTF.

This clonotype has at least ten counts. The chain employs TRBV24-1 and TRBJ1-1; the match to TRBD1 covers 7 bases. CDR3 size: 13 residues. The V segment lost 6 bases and the J segment 1 base; nucleotides outside the gene matches: 1. Per the germline V gene, CDR1 is KGHDR and CDR2 is SFDVKD. CDR3 nucleotide sequence: TGTGCCACCAGTAGGACAGGGAACACTGAAGCTTTCTTT. Translation gives CATSRTGNTEAFF.

This clonotype appeared a few times. J is TRBJ2-4 and V is TRBV4-2; tentative D call: TRBD2 (5 bases). V lost 3 bases and J 2 bases, leaving 17 bases between the germline ends. Germline V gene lookup returns CDR1 LGHNA and CDR2 YNFKEQ. The CDR3 is 17 amino acids. This CDR3 is CASSQEDMRVTKNIQYF. The CDR3 DNA reads TGTGCCAGCAGCCAGGAAGATATGAGGGTTACCAAAAACATTCAGTACTTC.

The chain recombines TRBV15 with TRBJ2-7; possibly TRBD2 for D (7 bases). Germline loops: CDR1 LNHNV, CDR2 YYDKDF (reference sequence). The V and J ends lost 0 bases and 3 bases respectively, with 12 bases between them. There are 15 residues in the CDR3. The CDR3 DNA reads as TGTGCCACCAGCAGAGAAGCGGGACACGTCTACGAGCAGTACTTC. This sequence encodes CATSREAGHVYEQYF.

This clonotype has a handful of counts. The V call is TRBV7-6, the J call TRBJ1-2, with D possibly TRBD1 on 6 matching bases. CDR1 and CDR2 from the germline V gene are SGHVS and FNYEAQ. CDR3 length equals 14 residues. The V gene lost 0 bases and the J gene lost 6 bases, with 11 bases spanning the gap. The DNA for the CDR3 is TGTGCCAGCAGCTTAGCGCAGGGGTTGGATGGCTACACCTTC. Protein: CASSLAQGLDGYTF.

This clonotype appeared many times. The chain links TRBV21-1 to TRBJ1-3. TRBV21-1 has pseudogene status. This CDR3 is 15 amino acids long. As DNA, the CDR3 is TGTGCCAGCAGCAAATTCGGAGCAACTGGAAACACCATATATTTT. Its protein product is CASSKFGATGNTIYF.

This chain uses TRBV3-1 with TRBJ1-4, with D unclear. The CDR3 extends over 15 amino acids. Germline V gives CDR1 LGHDT, CDR2 YNNKEL (reference sequence). V lost 4 bases and J 0 bases, leaving 9 bases between the germline ends. CDR3 DNA: TGTGCCAGCAGCCTCCACAGCGCAACTAATGAAAAACTGTTTTTT. It translates to CASSLHSATNEKLFF.

This clonotype was counted ten times or more. V usage is TRBV29-1 and J usage is TRBJ2-3, with D perhaps matching TRBD2 (6 bases). The germline V gene has CDR1 SQVTM and CDR2 ANQGSEA. CDR3 size: 13 residues. CDR3 bases: TGCACCCTAATGACCCTAGCGACAGATACGCAGTATTTT. This sequence encodes CTLMTLATDTQYF.

The chain recombines TRBV29-1 with TRBJ2-1, with 9 bases aligning to TRBD1. This CDR3 region has 12 residues. From germline, CDR1 is SQVTM and CDR2 ANQGSEA. The CDR3 spells CRRQGVLGAQFF. The CDR3 DNA is TGCAGAAGACAGGGGGTCTTGGGAGCGCAGTTCTTC.

V and J are TRBV30 and TRBJ1-2; TRBD1 agrees at 7 bases. J was trimmed by 3 bases and V by 8 bases; bases with no gene match: 9. In germline, CDR1 is GTSNPN, CDR2 SVGIG (reference sequence). The CDR3 extends over 13 amino acids. The CDR3 protein is CAHARGTDYGYTF. CDR3 nucleotides: TGTGCCCATGCAAGGGGGACAGACTATGGCTACACCTTC.

This clonotype was counted between two and nine times. CDR3 DNA: TGCGCCAGCAGCTTCGACACTTCGAACACCGGGGAGCTGTTTTTT. Its protein product is CASSFDTSNTGELFF. The chain has TRBV5-1 and TRBJ2-2, with no clear D. Trimming shortened V by 2 bases and J by 0 bases, and 8 bases separated the two germline ends. Germline values: CDR1 SGHRS, CDR2 YFSETQ. The CDR3 is made up of 15 amino acids.

The chain carries TRBV29-1 and TRBJ1-1, with 9 bases identical to TRBD1. The trim removed 7 bases at V and 3 bases at J, leaving 3 bases unmatched. This CDR3 has 12 amino acids. Germline values: CDR1 SQVTM, CDR2 ANQGSEA. CDR3 in amino acids: CSGGQGYTEAFF. CDR3 sequence (DNA): TGCAGCGGGGGACAGGGTTACACTGAAGCTTTCTTT. The full variable domain, completed using reference TRBV29-1 and TRBJ1-1, is SAVISQKPSRDICQRGTSLTIQCQVDSQVTMMFWYRQQPGQSLTLIATANQGSEATYESGFVIDKFPISRPNLTFSTLTVSNMSPEDSSIYLCSGGQGYTEAFFGQGTRLTVV.

In this sample, this clonotype turned up a few times. The V gene is TRBV25-1, the J gene TRBJ2-2; TRBD1 matches at 7 bases. This CDR3 has 16 residues. Germline V gene sequence: CDR1 MGHDK, CDR2 SYGVNS. V lost 3 bases to trimming and J lost 5 bases; unmatched junction nucleotides: 9. The CDR3 DNA reads as TGTGCCAGCAGTGACTCGACAGGGAGAAGAACCGGGGAGCTGTTTTTT. Protein: CASSDSTGRRTGELFF. Full variable domain (missing parts from reference TRBV25-1 and TRBJ2-2): EADIYQTPRYLVIGTGKKITLECSQTMGHDKMYWYQQDPGMELHLIHYSYGVNSTEKGDLSSESTVSRIRTEHFPLTLESARPSHTSQYLCASSDSTGRRTGELFFGEGSRLTVL.